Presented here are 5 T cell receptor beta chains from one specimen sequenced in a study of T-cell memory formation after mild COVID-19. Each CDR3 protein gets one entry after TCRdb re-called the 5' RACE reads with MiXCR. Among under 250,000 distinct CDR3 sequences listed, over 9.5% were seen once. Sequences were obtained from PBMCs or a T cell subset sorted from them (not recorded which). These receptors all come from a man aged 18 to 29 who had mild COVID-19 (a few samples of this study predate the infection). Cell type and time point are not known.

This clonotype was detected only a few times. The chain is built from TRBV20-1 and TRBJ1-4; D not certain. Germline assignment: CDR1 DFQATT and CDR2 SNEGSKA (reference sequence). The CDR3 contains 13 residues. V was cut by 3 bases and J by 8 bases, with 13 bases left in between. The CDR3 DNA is TGCAGTGCTAGCGGCGCGGCTCGGGAAAAACTGTTTTTT. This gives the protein CSASGAAREKLFF.

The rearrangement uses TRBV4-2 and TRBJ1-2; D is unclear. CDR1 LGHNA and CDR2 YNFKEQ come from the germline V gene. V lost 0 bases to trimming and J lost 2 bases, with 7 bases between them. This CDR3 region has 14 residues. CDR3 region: CASSQDAENYGYTF. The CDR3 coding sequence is TGTGCCAGCAGCCAAGACGCGGAAAACTATGGCTACACCTTC.

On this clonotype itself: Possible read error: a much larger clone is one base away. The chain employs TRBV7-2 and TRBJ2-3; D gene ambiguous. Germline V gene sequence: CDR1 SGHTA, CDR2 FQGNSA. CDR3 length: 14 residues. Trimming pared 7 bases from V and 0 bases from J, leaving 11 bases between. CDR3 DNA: TGTGCCAGCACCATGGTTGGGAGCACAGATACGCAGTATTTT. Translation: CASTMVGSTDTQYF.

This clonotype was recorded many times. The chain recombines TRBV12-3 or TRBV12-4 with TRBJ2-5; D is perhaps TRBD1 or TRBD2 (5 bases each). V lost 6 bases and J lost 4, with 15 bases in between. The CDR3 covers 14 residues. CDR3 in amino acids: CASRVSGAGETQYF. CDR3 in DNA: TGTGCCAGCAGAGTTTCCGGGGCTGGAGAGACCCAGTACTTC.

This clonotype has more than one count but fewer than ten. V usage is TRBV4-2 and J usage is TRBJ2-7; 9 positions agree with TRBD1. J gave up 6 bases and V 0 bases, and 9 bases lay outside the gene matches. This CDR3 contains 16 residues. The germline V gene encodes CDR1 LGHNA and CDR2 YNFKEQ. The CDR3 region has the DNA TGTGCCAGCAGCCAAGACGGACCGGGACAGGGATTCGAGCAGTACTTC. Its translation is CASSQDGPGQGFEQYF.